These T cell receptor beta chains were read from a single sample in a study. One entry per CDR3 protein, called by TCRdb with MiXCR from the 5' RACE reads. The data contain 30,000 or so distinct CDR3 sequences, less than 25% of them seen just once; the ten biggest clones take up more than 3.5%. Sequencing input: memory CD4+ T cells sorted from blood. The receptors stem from a female donor with breast cancer. The CDR3 runs from the conserved cysteine through the conserved F or W. Fields, in order: V gene, J gene, clone size, D gene, CDR3 DNA, CDR3 protein. The D gene is left open where the match is weak. Some rows mark clone size as missing; the rest say once, few, many or name a class of expanded clone.

>TRBV5-1|TRBJ2-7|few|NA
TGCGCCAGCAGCTACGGACGCGCGGAGGGTTACGAGCAGTACTTC
CASSYGRAEGYEQYF
>TRBV3-1|TRBJ2-1|NA|NA
TGTGCCAGCAGCCAAAGAACACGGCTGGTCCCGCAGTTCTTC
CASSQRTRLVPQFF
>TRBV28|TRBJ2-5|few|NA
TGTGCCAGCAGTTTTGGAGGGGGACGAGAGACCCAGTACTTC
CASSFGGGRETQYF
>TRBV12-3/TRBV12-4|TRBJ2-1|NA|NA
TGTGCCAGCTCCCCGCAAGAGACGTACGATGAGCAGTTCTTC
CASSPQETYDEQFF
>TRBV4-2|TRBJ2-7|many|TRBD1
TGTGCCAGCAGCCGGAGCCCGGGACAGGGTTCCGAGCAGTACTTC
CASSRSPGQGSEQYF
>TRBV4-1|TRBJ2-3|NA|NA
TGCGCCAGCAGCCAAGCAGAAAACCTGGGAGATACGCAGTATTTT
CASSQAENLGDTQYF
>TRBV4-1|TRBJ1-4|many|NA
TGCGCCAGCAGCCCCCCTGAGGAGGAAAAACTGTTTTTT
CASSPPEEEKLFF
>TRBV20-1|TRBJ2-3|medium-sized|NA
TGCAGTGCTACTACAGGGCGAACAGATACGCAGTATTTT
CSATTGRTDTQYF
>TRBV27|TRBJ2-2|NA|NA
TGTGCCAGCAGTTTGGGCCTGAACACCGGGGAGCTGTTTTTT
CASSLGLNTGELFF
>TRBV5-1|TRBJ2-5|many|NA
TGCGCCAGCTCTGAGGTGGGCAGCCAAGAGACCCAGTACTTC
CASSEVGSQETQYF
>TRBV4-1|TRBJ2-7|NA|TRBD2
TGCGCCAGCAGCCCCATGTCATCTCCGGACGGGGGGGAGAAGTACTTC
CASSPMSSPDGGEKYF
>TRBV20-1|TRBJ2-2|NA|NA
TGCAGTGCTCACCTTCCCTCTACTAGTGTCACCGGGGAGCTGTTTTTT
CSAHLPSTSVTGELFF
>TRBV12-3/TRBV12-4|TRBJ2-7|NA|NA
TGTGCCAGCACGCCTTTTAAGGGCTACGAGCAGTACTTC
CASTPFKGYEQYF
>TRBV10-1|TRBJ2-3|NA|TRBD1
TGCGCCAGCAGTGAGTCGCGGGGGACAGGGGGCTTGGATACGCAGTATTTT
CASSESRGTGGLDTQYF
>TRBV6-6|TRBJ1-2|NA|NA
TGTGACAGTAGAGACTGGGGCTATGGCTACACCTTC
CDSRDWGYGYTF